One and the same sample provided the 23 T cell receptor beta chains below, sequenced in a study of human T cells and chemical hapten exposure. Time point defined: patch test 1, 2 weeks after DPC sensitization. Treatment: therapeutic diphenylcyclopropenone sensitization with weekly scalp DPC. TCRdb re-called the RACE reads with MiXCR, one entry per CDR3 protein. The sample shows 350,000 or so distinct CDR3 sequences, around 7% of them seen only once. Sequenced material: whole blood, taken in connection with sensitization to the hapten diphenylcyclopropenone (DPC). All receptors derive from a young woman with alopecia areata. Some clones in this sample may be carry-over from other donors' samples.

The table lists this clonotype with a few counts. The chain has TRBV7-9 and TRBJ2-7; a possible D gene is TRBD2 (6 bases). V was clipped by 5 bases and J by 3 bases, with 14 bases between them. Germline-derived CDR1 and CDR2 are SEHNR and FQNEAQ (reference sequence). The CDR3 runs to 14 residues. The CDR3 nucleotides are TGTGCCAGCAGCCGGGGACTGGAACACTACGAGCAGTACTTC. Residues: CASSRGLEHYEQYF.

This clonotype appeared many times. J is TRBJ2-1 and V is TRBV6-6; D is unresolved. The CDR3 is 14 amino acids. Germline V gene data show CDR1 as MNHNY and CDR2 as SVGAGI (reference sequence). Between the trimmed V and J ends, which lost 7 bases and 0 bases, there was a span of 10 bases. The CDR3 is CASTMTSSYNEQFF. In nucleotides, the CDR3 is TGTGCCAGCACCATGACGAGCTCCTACAATGAGCAGTTCTTC.

This clonotype was picked up a small number of times. The chain links TRBV9 to TRBJ1-1, with TRBD1 as a possible D gene (5 bases). Trimming shortened V by 2 bases and J by 1 base, and 9 bases separated the two germline ends. The CDR3 spans 14 residues. Germline V gene sequence: CDR1 SGDLS, CDR2 YYNGEE. Here the CDR3 reads CASSVDRPNTEAFF. DNA of the CDR3: TGTGCCAGCAGCGTCGACAGACCGAACACTGAAGCTTTCTTT.

In its sample, this clonotype was seen a few times. The chain employs TRBV7-9 and TRBJ2-3; TRBD1 aligns across 11 bases. The CDR3 has 15 residues. Germline CDR1 reads SEHNR; CDR2 reads FQNEAQ (reference sequence). Trimming cost V 5 bases and J 4 bases; bases outside gene matches: 5. CDR3 in DNA: TGTGCCAGCAGCGGGGACAGGGGGGTGCCAGATACGCAGTATTTT. Translation: CASSGDRGVPDTQYF.

This clonotype was seen at least ten times. V is TRBV28 and J is TRBJ1-1; D call uncertain. V shed 7 bases and J shed 2 bases, with 17 bases lying between them. Germline CDR1 reads MDHEN; CDR2 reads SYDVKM. This CDR3 has 15 amino acids. The CDR3 bases are TGTGCCAGCACCCACCATGGAGGGATAAACACTGAAGCTTTCTTT. It translates to CASTHHGGINTEAFF.

This clonotype was seen many times. This chain links TRBV6-5 with TRBJ2-3; 9 nucleotides line up with TRBD1. The CDR3 consists of 15 residues. The germline CDR1 and CDR2 sequences are MNHEY and SVGAGI. Unmatched junction bases numbered 4, after V lost 2 bases and J lost 4 bases. The CDR3 protein is CASSYEGQGADTQYF. As DNA, the CDR3 is TGTGCCAGCAGTTACGAGGGACAGGGTGCAGATACGCAGTATTTT.

The gene calls are TRBV4-1 and TRBJ2-5; 10 positions agree with TRBD2. The V and J ends lost 4 bases and 5 bases, in that order; junction bases with no gene match: 19. Germline V gene data show CDR1 as MGHRA and CDR2 as YSYEKL. The CDR3 is 19 residues long. In DNA, the CDR3 is TGCGCCAGCAGCCGGGGAAGGACTAGCGGTACACCTCTCCAGGAGACCCAGTACTTC. This gives the protein CASSRGRTSGTPLQETQYF.

This rearrangement joins TRBV6-5 to TRBJ1-2, with 7 bases aligning to TRBD1. The CDR3 is 17 residues long. The germline V gene encodes CDR1 MNHEY and CDR2 SVGAGI. With 5 bases clipped from V and 4 bases from J, the junction kept 16 bases outside the gene matches. As DNA, the CDR3 is TGTGCCAGCAGTACAACGGGATCAGGGGGGGACGGCTATGGCTACACCTTC. This gives the protein CASSTTGSGGDGYGYTF.

This sequence joins TRBV7-2 and TRBJ2-7, with D possibly being TRBD1 or TRBD2 (5 bases each). Trimming left V 1 base short and J 4 bases short, with 17 bases between. Germline-derived CDR1 and CDR2 are SGHTA and FQGNSA. There are 16 residues in the CDR3. CDR3 loop: CASSLGDPGGGYEQYF. CDR3 DNA: TGTGCCAGCAGCTTAGGTGATCCGGGTGGGGGTTACGAGCAGTACTTC.

The chain couples TRBV5-1 to TRBJ2-7; D may match TRBD1 or TRBD2 (7 bases each). The length of the CDR3 is 14 residues. V shed 4 bases and J shed 7 bases, with 18 bases lying between them. CDR1 is SGHRS, CDR2 YFSETQ, per germline. CDR3 sequence reads: CASSIQNRGGEQYF. CDR3 DNA sequence: TGCGCCAGCAGCATCCAAAACAGGGGAGGGGAGCAGTACTTC.

Many counts were recorded for this clonotype. The chain couples TRBV4-3 to TRBJ1-2; TRBD1 matches 7 bases. Per the germline V gene, CDR1 is LGHNA and CDR2 is YSLEER. With V trimmed by 0 bases and J by 2 bases, 3 bases remained unmatched. CDR3 length: 15 residues. The CDR3 region has the DNA TGCGCCAGCAGCCAAGAGATAGGGGGCAACTATGGCTACACCTTC. Protein product: CASSQEIGGNYGYTF.

This clonotype came up a few times. J is TRBJ2-7 and V is TRBV27; D is ambiguous. V was trimmed by 4 bases and J by 2 bases, leaving 6 bases between them. The CDR3 length is 12 residues. In germline, CDR1 is MNHEY, CDR2 SMNVEV (reference sequence). As DNA, the CDR3 is TGTGCCAGCAGTTCCAACACCTACGAGCAGTACTTC. This encodes CASSSNTYEQYF.

The CDR3 DNA reads TGTGCCAGCAGCTTAGATCCGACGAATTCACCCCTCCACTTT. Its protein is CASSLDPTNSPLHF. V gene TRBV7-9 combines with J gene TRBJ1-6; D is undetermined. Deletions cut 1 base from V and 7 bases from J, with 8 bases between. The CDR3 length is 14 residues. Looked up from germline, CDR1 is SEHNR and CDR2 is FQNEAQ (reference sequence).

V usage is TRBV10-3 and J usage is TRBJ2-5; 8 nucleotides align to TRBD1. V shed 6 bases, J shed 2 bases, and the junction held 8 bases outside the gene matches. Germline CDR1 is ENHRY and CDR2 is SYGVKD. This CDR3 region has 15 residues. CDR3 bases: TGTGCCATCAGGGGGACAGGAACCAGGCAAGAGACCCAGTACTTC. Translating it yields CAIRGTGTRQETQYF.

This clonotype was seen a handful of times. V is TRBV14 and J is TRBJ2-6; perhaps TRBD1 as D (6 bases). In germline, CDR1 is SGHDN, CDR2 FVKESK. The CDR3 loop spans 19 amino acids. V was pared by 0 bases and J by 4 bases, with 19 bases between. The CDR3 nucleotides are TGTGCCAGCAGCCAAGAGCCCTCCGCAGGGGTGGTGGGGGCCAACGTCCTGACTTTC. The encoded protein is CASSQEPSAGVVGANVLTF.

In this sample, this clonotype turned up a few times. CDR3 coding DNA: TGTGCCACCAGCAGAGATATGATCAGCGGGACCGAAGCTTTCTTT. The encoded protein is CATSRDMISGTEAFF. V is TRBV15 and J is TRBJ1-1, with D possibly being TRBD1 (5 bases). V was clipped by 0 bases and J by 8 bases, with 16 bases between them. Per germline, CDR1 LNHNV and CDR2 YYDKDF (reference sequence). The CDR3 is 15 residues long.

The chain recombines TRBV28 with TRBJ2-7; TRBD2 might be the D (5 bases). Trimming removed 5 bases at V and 0 bases at J, with 11 bases between. This CDR3 has 14 amino acids. The germline V gene encodes CDR1 MDHEN and CDR2 SYDVKM. CDR3 sequence reads: CASSPQTTSYEQYF. In nucleotides, the CDR3 is TGTGCCAGCAGTCCGCAGACTACCTCCTACGAGCAGTACTTC. The full variable domain, rest sourced from reference TRBV28 and TRBJ2-7, is DVKVTQSSRYLVKRTGEKVFLECVQDMDHENMFWYRQDPGLGLRLIYFSYDVKMKEKGDIPEGYSVSREKKERFSLILESASTNQTSMYLCASSPQTTSYEQYFGPGTRLTVT.

This clonotype was seen only a few times. V gene TRBV3-1 combines with J gene TRBJ2-7, with TRBD1 matching over 7 bases. V gave up 5 bases and J gave up 4 bases; unmatched junction bases: 8. This CDR3 has 14 amino acids. The V gene's germline CDR1 is LGHDT and CDR2 YNNKEL (reference sequence). DNA for the CDR3: TGTGCCAGCAGCACTAGACAGGGTCGGTACGAGCAGTACTTC. Amino acids: CASSTRQGRYEQYF.

This clonotype was seen a few times. The J gene is TRBJ2-2, the V gene TRBV7-2; a possible D gene is TRBD2 (7 bases). CDR3 size: 15 residues. CDR1 and CDR2 from the germline V gene are SGHTA and FQGNSA. V lost 6 bases to trimming and J lost 4 bases, with 15 bases between them. CDR3 sequence (DNA): TGTGCCAGCAGAGGGGGAGGGGATAGCACCGGGGAGCTGTTTTTT. Translated, it gives CASRGGGDSTGELFF. Combining the CDR3 with reference TRBV7-2 and TRBJ2-2 gives the whole variable domain GAGVSQSPSNKVTEKGKDVELRCDPISGHTALYWYRQSLGQGLEFLIYFQGNSAPDKSGLPSDRFSAERTGGSVSTLTIQRTQQEDSAVYLCASRGGGDSTGELFFGEGSRLTVL.

This clonotype appeared many times. The J gene is TRBJ1-1, the V gene TRBV27; D is unclear. Germline V gene data show CDR1 as MNHEY and CDR2 as SMNVEV (reference sequence). V was pared by 3 bases and J by 1 base, with 12 bases between. The CDR3 is 15 amino acids. In DNA form, the CDR3 reads TGTGCCAGCAGTTTCGGTCTTAATTGGAACACTGAAGCTTTCTTT. This gives the protein CASSFGLNWNTEAFF.

The chain combines TRBV21-1 with TRBJ2-6; TRBD1 reflects the table's D call only, with no check against the DNA. TRBV21-1 is listed as a pseudogene. The CDR3 spans 19 residues. Written as DNA, the CDR3 is TGTGCCAGCAGCACCTGTCTGGGCAGGCAGAGCTCTGGGGCCAACGTCCTGACTTTC. Its protein is CASSTCLGRQSSGANVLTF.

V is TRBV28 and J is TRBJ2-3, with D possibly being TRBD1 or TRBD2 (6 bases each). Germline values: CDR1 MDHEN, CDR2 SYDVKM. V shed 3 bases and J shed 4 bases, with 11 bases lying between them. This CDR3 spans 14 amino acids. The CDR3 loop reads CASSLGGQADTQYF. CDR3 DNA sequence: TGTGCCAGCAGTTTGGGGGGCCAGGCAGATACGCAGTATTTT.

Ten or more counts support this clonotype. The chain couples TRBV7-7 to TRBJ1-1; D might be TRBD1 (5 bases). The V gene's germline CDR1 is SSHAT and CDR2 FNYEAQ (reference sequence). The CDR3 has 18 residues. CDR3 in amino acids: CASEFGAGDEGRGTEAFF. In DNA, the CDR3 is TGTGCTAGCGAATTTGGGGCGGGGGACGAGGGCCGGGGCACTGAAGCTTTCTTT.